This entry describes one T cell receptor beta chain. What it binds is not known. There are 14 residues in the CDR3. Germline-derived CDR1 and CDR2 are MNHEY and SMNVEV (reference sequence). The sorting of each CD8+ T cell subset was done in triplicate, at about 300,000 cells each. UMI-labeled 5' RACE TRB cDNA libraries were prepared from the cells. TCRdb reprocessed the 5' RACE reads, keeping one entry per CDR3 protein, no DNA. This repertoire includes about 130,000 distinct CDR3 sequences. This record belongs to a study of CXCR3-negative and CXCR3-positive naive CD8 T cells. Study-wide findings and caveats: More hydrophobic TRB CDR3s were found in CXCR3-positive naive cells than in CXCR3-negative naive cells. Memory CD8+ T cell repertoires were far less diverse than both naive subsets.

Sequencing used naive CXCR3+ CD8+ T cells from blood. Indicated subset: CD45RO-CCR7+CD27+CD95- naive CD8+ T cells expressing CXCR3 (TNR3+). The J gene is TRBJ1-4, the V gene TRBV27. The clonotype comes from a human donor in good health. Some clones in this sample may be carry-over from other donors' samples. The CDR3 spells CASSPSRPVEKLFF.